This T cell receptor beta chain was found in a study of OX40 agonist ivuxolimab in advanced cancers. Overall study findings and caveats: Some nonresponders additionally presented with little normalized T-cell clonal expansion. Circulating CD4+ and CD8+ T cells showed clonal expansion by week 6 at 0.1 to 3.0 mg/kg.

A remark on this clone: Its antigen is currently unknown.

There are 16 residues in the CDR3. Trimming removed 4 bases from V and 9 bases from J; junction bases left unmatched: 11. Germline loops: CDR1 SGHNT, CDR2 YENEEA. Method: immunoSEQ multiplex PCR; TCRdb's copy keeps in-frame clones and lacks some. The sample lists 50,000 or so clones, around 88% occurring once. Here the sequenced sample was CD4+ or CD8+ T cells sorted from blood, taken in a trial of the OX40 agonist ivuxolimab. This receptor was obtained from an adult with an advanced solid tumor such as melanoma, head and neck, liver or kidney cancer. The chain is built from TRBV11-3 and TRBJ2-1, with TRBD2 identical over 11 bases. The CDR3, as DNA: TGTGCCAGCAGCTCCTCCTCTAGCGGGGGGTATCTTGAGCAGTTCTTC. Amino acid sequence: CASSSSSSGGYLEQFF.